This entry features one TCR beta chain sequence. The data were taken from a study of multiple sclerosis patients with progressive multifocal leukoencephalopathy. Synthetic inline TR CDR3 controls covering all V-J pairings were spiked into each PCR. TCRdb's copy holds only in-frame clones and misses some; the assay was immunoSEQ multiplex PCR. The data hold under 40,000 clones, with about 92% observed a single time. The time point denotes: before natalizumab initiation. The source of this sequence is a man younger than 45 with multiple sclerosis. The sample consisted of PBMCs.

This CDR3 is CAISMGGLGTGELFF. Written as DNA, the CDR3 is TGTGCCATCAGCATGGGGGGGCTGGGTACCGGGGAGCTGTTTTTT. This chain uses TRBV10-3 with TRBJ2-2, with a tentative D call TRBD2 (7 bases). Germline V gives CDR1 ENHRY, CDR2 SYGVKD. This CDR3 comprises 15 residues. The ends were cut back, 6 bases at V and 5 bases at J, with 16 bases in the middle.